The present TCR beta chain was sequenced within a study of CD8 T cells in Susac syndrome. Findings and caveats of the study: Clonal expansion was not observed in the Susac syndrome CD4+ T cell repertoires. Only a relatively small number of individuals were included in the TCR sequencing and HLA analysis.

Remarks on this clonotype: The antigen is undetermined.

All included Susac syndrome patients satisfied recently defined diagnostic criteria for definite or probable disease. This CDR3 spans 18 amino acids. Per the germline V gene, CDR1 is SQVTM and CDR2 is ANQGSEA. V was clipped by 8 bases and J by 0 bases; unmatched bases: 21. When the RNA was reverse transcribed, random hexamers were used with an input of about 0.5 to 1 ug. TCR beta CDR3 was amplified by immunoSEQ multiplex PCR. This amplification extended across 54 Vbeta and 13 Jbeta segments. MiXCR, applied by TCRdb to the immunoSEQ multiplex PCR reads, yields one record per CDR3 protein. The table records about 210,000 distinct CDR3 sequences, 85% to 95% of them present only once.

J is TRBJ1-1 and V is TRBV29-1; the match to TRBD1 covers 7 bases. Sequenced input: CD4+ T cells from PBMCs. The origin of this receptor is a human donor with Susac syndrome. The CDR3 DNA reads TGCAGCACAAGACAGGGTGGGTTCTCAACCGCCATGAACACTGAAGCTTTCTTT. It encodes CSTRQGGFSTAMNTEAFF.